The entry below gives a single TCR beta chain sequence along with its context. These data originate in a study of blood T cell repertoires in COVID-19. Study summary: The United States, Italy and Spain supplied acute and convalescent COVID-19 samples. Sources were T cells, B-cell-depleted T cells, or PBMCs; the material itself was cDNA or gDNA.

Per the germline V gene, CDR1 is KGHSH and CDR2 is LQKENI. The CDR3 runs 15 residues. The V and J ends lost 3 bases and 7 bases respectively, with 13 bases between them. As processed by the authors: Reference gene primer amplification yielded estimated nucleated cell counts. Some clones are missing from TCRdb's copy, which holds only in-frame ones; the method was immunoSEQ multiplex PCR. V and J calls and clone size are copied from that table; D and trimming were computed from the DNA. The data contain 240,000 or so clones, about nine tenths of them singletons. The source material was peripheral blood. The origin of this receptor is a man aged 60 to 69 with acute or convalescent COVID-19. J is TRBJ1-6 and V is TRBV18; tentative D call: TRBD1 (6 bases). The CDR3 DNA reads TGTGCCAGCTCACCTCCCTCAGGGGAAAATTCACCCCTCCACTTT. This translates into CASSPPSGENSPLHF.